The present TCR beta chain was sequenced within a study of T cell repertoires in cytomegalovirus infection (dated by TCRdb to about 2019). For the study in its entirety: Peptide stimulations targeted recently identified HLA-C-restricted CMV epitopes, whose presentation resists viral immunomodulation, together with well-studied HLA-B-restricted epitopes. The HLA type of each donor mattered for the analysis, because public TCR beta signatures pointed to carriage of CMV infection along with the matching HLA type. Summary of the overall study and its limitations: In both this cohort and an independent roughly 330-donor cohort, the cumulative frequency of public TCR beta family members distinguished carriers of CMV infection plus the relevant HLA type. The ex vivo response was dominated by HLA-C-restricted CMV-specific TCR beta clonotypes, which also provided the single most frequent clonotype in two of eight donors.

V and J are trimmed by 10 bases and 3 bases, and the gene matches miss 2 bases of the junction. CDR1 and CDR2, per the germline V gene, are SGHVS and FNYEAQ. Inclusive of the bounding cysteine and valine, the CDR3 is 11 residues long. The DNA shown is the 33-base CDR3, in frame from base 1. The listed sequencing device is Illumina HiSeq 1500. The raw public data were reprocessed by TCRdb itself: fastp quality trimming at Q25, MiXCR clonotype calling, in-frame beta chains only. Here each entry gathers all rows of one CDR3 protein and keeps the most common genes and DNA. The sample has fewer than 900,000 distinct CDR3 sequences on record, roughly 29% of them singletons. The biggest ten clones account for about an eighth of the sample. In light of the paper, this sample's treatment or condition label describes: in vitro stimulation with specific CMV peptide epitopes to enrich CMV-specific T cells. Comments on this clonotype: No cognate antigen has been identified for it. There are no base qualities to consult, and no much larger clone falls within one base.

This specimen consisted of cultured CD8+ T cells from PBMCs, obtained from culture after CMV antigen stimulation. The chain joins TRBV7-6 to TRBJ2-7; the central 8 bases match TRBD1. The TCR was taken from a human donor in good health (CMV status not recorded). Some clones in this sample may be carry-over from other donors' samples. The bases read TGTGCCACCGGGACAGGCTACGAGCAGTACGTC. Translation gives CATGTGYEQYV.